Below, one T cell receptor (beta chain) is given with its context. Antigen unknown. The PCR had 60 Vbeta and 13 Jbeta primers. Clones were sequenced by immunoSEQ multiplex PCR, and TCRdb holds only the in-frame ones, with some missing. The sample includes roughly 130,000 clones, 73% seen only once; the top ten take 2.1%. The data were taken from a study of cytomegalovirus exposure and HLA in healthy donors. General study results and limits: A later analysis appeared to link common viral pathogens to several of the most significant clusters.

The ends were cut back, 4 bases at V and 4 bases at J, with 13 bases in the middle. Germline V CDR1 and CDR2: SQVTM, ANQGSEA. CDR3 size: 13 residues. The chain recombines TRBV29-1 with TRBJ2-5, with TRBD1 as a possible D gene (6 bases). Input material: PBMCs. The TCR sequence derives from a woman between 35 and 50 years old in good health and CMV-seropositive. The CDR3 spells CSVGQAARETQYF. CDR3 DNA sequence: TGCAGCGTTGGACAGGCTGCCAGAGAGACCCAGTACTTC.